The TCR beta chain described here comes from a study of T cell repertoires in cytomegalovirus infection. As for the study in general: Signatures in public TCR beta sequences pointed to both CMV infection and matching HLA type. Findings and limits, study-wide: The ex vivo response was dominated by HLA-C-restricted CMV-specific TCR beta clonotypes. Identification of carriers of CMV plus the relevant HLA was performed using cumulative public TCR beta family frequency.

Via MiXCR, TCRdb re-called the reads, giving one row per CDR3 protein. Altogether 350,000 to 500,000 distinct CDR3 sequences are present, under 40% being singletons, with the ten largest covering roughly an eighth. Of note for this clonotype: Its specificity is not known. This CDR3 fails to terminate in the conserved phenylalanine or tryptophan, so it likely reflects a read error.

This CDR3 has 13 amino acids. Unmatched junction bases numbered 6, after V lost 5 bases and J lost 7 bases. The chain couples TRBV12-3 or TRBV12-4 to TRBJ1-1; 8 bases align to TRBD1. This TCR was sampled from a human donor in good health (CMV status not recorded). Some clones in this sample may be carry-over from other donors' samples. Sequencing used PBMCs. CDR3 region: CASSPTGDGEAFL. For the CDR3, the DNA is TGTGCCAGCAGTCCGACAGGGGACGGTGAAGCTTTCTTG.